One sample yielded the 20 T cell receptor beta chains listed below, sequenced in a study of T-cell memory formation after mild COVID-19. TCRdb used MiXCR to reprocess the 5' RACE reads, holding one entry per CDR3 protein. The table shows 150,000 or so distinct CDR3 sequences, with 25% to 40% occurring only once. Input material: PBMCs or a T cell subset sorted from them (not recorded which). Receptor source: an adult woman who had mild COVID-19 (a few samples of this study predate the infection). Cell type and time point are not known.

As concerns this clonotype: The junction does not match germline at one end; this may be a read error. This chain joins TRBV6-1 and TRBJ2-7; TRBD1 is a possible D gene (6 bases). CDR3 length: 10 residues. Germline V gene data show CDR1 as MNHNS and CDR2 as SASEGT. CDR3 in amino acids: CASSEGGQHF. Here the CDR3 DNA reads TGTGCCAGCAGTGAAGGGGGGCAGCACTTC.

This chain uses TRBV20-1 with TRBJ2-3, with 11 bases aligning to TRBD2. V shed 4 bases, J shed 1 base, and the junction held 7 bases outside the gene matches. Germline V gene data show CDR1 as DFQATT and CDR2 as SNEGSKA (reference sequence). There are 16 residues in the CDR3. The CDR3 DNA is TGCAGTGCTACCACTAGCGGGGGTACCCGCACAGATACGCAGTATTTT. This translates into CSATTSGGTRTDTQYF.

This rearrangement joins TRBV11-2 to TRBJ1-4; D uncertain. This CDR3 contains 16 residues. Trimming took 0 bases from V and 5 from J, leaving 13 bases between them. CDR1 SGHAT and CDR2 FQNNGV come from the germline V gene. In nucleotides, the CDR3 is TGTGCCAGCAGCTTAGAGGGGTGGGCCCGGAATGAAAAACTGTTTTTT. This codes for CASSLEGWARNEKLFF.

This clonotype has ten or more counts. The V call is TRBV5-1, the J call TRBJ2-1; D unresolved. Germline values: CDR1 SGHRS, CDR2 YFSETQ. The CDR3 contains 15 residues. V lost 0 bases and J lost 2, with 9 bases in between. The CDR3 sequence is CASSLERPTYNEQFF. As DNA, the CDR3 is TGCGCCAGCAGCTTGGAGCGCCCAACCTACAATGAGCAGTTCTTC.

This clonotype was observed a few times. CDR3 nucleotides: TGCGCCAGCAGCCCGTGGACAGGCTCTAAGACGAACACTGAAGCTTTCTTT. Translating gives CASSPWTGSKTNTEAFF. The chain recombines TRBV4-1 with TRBJ1-1; 7 positions match TRBD1. After removal of 4 bases from V and 1 base from J, the junction contained 12 bases not matched to a gene. The germline V gene has CDR1 MGHRA and CDR2 YSYEKL. The CDR3 covers 17 residues.

The genes are TRBV11-3 and TRBJ2-2, with 9 positions matching TRBD2. The CDR3 is 16 amino acids. CDR1 is SGHNT and CDR2 is YENEEA in the germline V gene. V was pared by 1 base and J by 6 bases, with 6 bases of the junction left unmatched. CDR3 residues: CASSLVLTSGAGELFF. For the CDR3, the DNA is TGTGCCAGCAGCTTAGTTTTGACTAGCGGTGCCGGGGAGCTGTTTTTT.

The chain carries TRBV11-3 and TRBJ1-1; D uncertain. This CDR3 comprises 11 residues. V dropped 2 bases and J dropped 10 bases, with 8 bases sitting between them. The germline CDR1 and CDR2 sequences are SGHNT and YENEEA. DNA for the CDR3: TGTGCCAGCAGCTTACAGGTTGTAGCTTTCTTT. Translation: CASSLQVVAFF.

This clonotype was observed a handful of times. This chain uses TRBV12-3 or TRBV12-4 with TRBJ2-7; TRBD1 aligns across 7 bases. The CDR3 totals 13 residues. The ends lost 4 bases at V and 3 bases at J; junction bases unmatched: 3. CDR3 sequence reads: CASSSGQIYEQYF. CDR3 in DNA: TGTGCCAGCAGTTCGGGACAGATCTACGAGCAGTACTTC.

The chain joins TRBV4-1 to TRBJ1-2; D perhaps matches TRBD1 (5 bases). Germline V CDR1 and CDR2: MGHRA, YSYEKL. The CDR3 spans 16 residues. V shed 4 bases and J shed 2 bases, with 17 bases lying between them. The CDR3: CASSPSRDGFNYGYTF. The CDR3 DNA is TGCGCCAGCAGCCCTAGCCGGGACGGGTTCAACTATGGCTACACCTTC.

This clonotype was picked up a small number of times. The V and J genes are TRBV29-1 and TRBJ2-5, with 14 bases lining up with TRBD2. The germline CDR1 and CDR2 sequences are SQVTM and ANQGSEA. V shed 3 bases and J 5 bases; nucleotides not matched to a gene: 8. CDR3 length equals 16 residues. The DNA for the CDR3 is TGCAGCGTTGAGCTGACTAGCGGGAGGGCTGGTGAGACCCAGTACTTC. This codes for CSVELTSGRAGETQYF.

This clonotype was detected only a few times. The chain carries TRBV15 and TRBJ1-1, with D possibly TRBD1 on 6 matching bases. The CDR3 loop spans 13 amino acids. Trimming removed 6 bases from V and 1 base from J, with 9 bases in between. From germline, CDR1 is LNHNV and CDR2 YYDKDF (reference sequence). DNA for the CDR3: TGTGCCACCAGGAAAGGGGGGAACACTGAAGCTTTCTTT. This sequence encodes CATRKGGNTEAFF.

This clonotype was counted a single time. This chain uses TRBV5-1 with TRBJ2-1; a possible D gene is TRBD2 (5 bases). This CDR3 is built from 15 residues. Deletions cut 4 bases from V and 5 bases from J, with 16 bases between. Germline loops: CDR1 SGHRS, CDR2 YFSETQ. The chain's CDR3 is CASSPGHGGNNEQFF. CDR3 nucleotides: TGCGCCAGCAGCCCCGGGCACGGAGGCAACAATGAGCAGTTCTTC.

This clonotype was counted a single time. J is TRBJ2-2 and V is TRBV19; no reliable D call. CDR1 is LNHDA and CDR2 is SQIVND in the germline V gene (reference sequence). Trimming cost V 4 bases and J 1 base, with 13 bases left between them. CDR3 length: 16 amino acids. The CDR3 sequence is CASSTSAILNTGELFF. In DNA form, the CDR3 reads TGTGCCAGTAGTACCTCCGCAATCCTGAACACCGGGGAGCTGTTTTTT.

The V gene is TRBV29-1, the J gene TRBJ2-7; TRBD2 agrees at 7 bases. Trimming at V came to 2 bases and at J to 2 bases, leaving 6 bases not matched to a gene. The germline gives CDR1 SQVTM, CDR2 ANQGSEA. The CDR3 is made up of 14 amino acids. The CDR3 is CSVERLADTYEQYF. Written as DNA, the CDR3 is TGCAGCGTTGAACGTCTAGCGGATACCTACGAGCAGTACTTC.

This clonotype was detected only a few times. The chain employs TRBV7-9 and TRBJ1-6; D uncertain. The V gene lost 4 bases and the J gene lost 6 bases, with 10 bases spanning the gap. CDR3 length: 14 residues. CDR1 is SEHNR, CDR2 FQNEAQ, per germline (reference sequence). The CDR3 DNA reads as TGTGCCAGCAGCTGGGCAGCTTCTAATTCACCCCTCCACTTT. Protein sequence: CASSWAASNSPLHF.

This sequence joins TRBV12-2 and TRBJ1-2; the table names TRBD1, a call not compared with the DNA. TRBV12-2 represents a pseudogene. The length of the CDR3 is 12 residues. In DNA form, the CDR3 reads TGTGCAAGTCGATATACAGGGGGCGGCTACACCTTC. Translating gives CASRYTGGGYTF.

This clonotype occurred a few times. V gene TRBV28 combines with J gene TRBJ2-7, with D tentatively TRBD1 (5 bases). The germline V gene encodes CDR1 MDHEN and CDR2 SYDVKM. V lost 6 bases to trimming and J lost 0 bases, with 21 bases between them. CDR3 length equals 17 residues. CDR3 in DNA: TGTGCCAGCAGCCGAGACGCGTGGACACCACCCTCCTACGAGCAGTACTTC. Amino acid sequence: CASSRDAWTPPSYEQYF.

In this sample, this clonotype turned up many times. This chain's CDR3 is CSAGTSGYNEQFF. The CDR3 DNA is TGCAGCGCCGGGACTAGCGGTTACAATGAGCAGTTCTTC. The chain combines TRBV29-1 with TRBJ2-1, with 11 bases lining up with TRBD2. Trimming at V came to 7 bases and at J to 4 bases, leaving 3 bases not matched to a gene. CDR1 is SQVTM and CDR2 is ANQGSEA in the germline V gene. The CDR3 runs to 13 residues.

This clonotype was picked up a small number of times. The chain employs TRBV19 and TRBJ2-1; D unclear. The CDR3 contains 13 residues. Per the germline V gene, CDR1 is LNHDA and CDR2 is SQIVND (reference sequence). The V and J ends lost 3 bases and 5 bases respectively, with 8 bases between them. The CDR3 protein is CASSIEGNNEQFF. In DNA form, the CDR3 reads TGTGCCAGTAGTATCGAAGGAAACAATGAGCAGTTCTTC.

This clonotype was recorded a few times. This chain uses TRBV7-9 with TRBJ2-7; tentatively, D is TRBD1 (6 bases). V lost 5 bases and J lost 2, with 13 bases in between. Germline V gene lookup returns CDR1 SEHNR and CDR2 FQNEAQ (reference sequence). The CDR3 runs 14 residues. The CDR3 region is CASSPEQGAYEQYF. CDR3 DNA sequence: TGTGCCAGCAGCCCGGAACAGGGAGCCTACGAGCAGTACTTC.